Listed here are 16 T cell receptor beta chains from one sample, sequenced in a study of blood T cell repertoires in COVID-19. The method was immunoSEQ multiplex PCR; TCRdb's version includes in-frame clones alone and lacks a portion of them. The sample has 270,000 or so clones, approximately 90% seen once. The material sequenced was PBMCs or T cells enriched from blood (not recorded which). These receptors were collected from a woman aged 35 to 49 with acute COVID-19.

In its sample, this clone was seen a few times. This rearrangement joins TRBV7-3 to TRBJ2-1; weak D call: TRBD1 (5 bases). The V gene's germline CDR1 is SGHTA and CDR2 FQGTGA. V dropped 2 bases and J dropped 2 bases, with 10 bases sitting between them. The CDR3 is made up of 15 amino acids. CDR3 sequence reads: CASSLDSSPYNEQFF. DNA for the CDR3: TGTGCCAGCAGCTTAGACAGCTCCCCCTACAATGAGCAGTTCTTC.

This chain connects TRBV21-1 to TRBJ2-7; the DNA was not compared with TRBD2, the D call given in the table. TRBV21-1 is shown as a pseudogene. The CDR3 consists of 14 residues. The CDR3 bases are TGTGCCAGCAGCAAATTTCCTAGTAACTACGAGCAGTACTTC. It encodes CASSKFPSNYEQYF.

The genes are TRBV30 and TRBJ2-7; D is ambiguous. The CDR3 extends over 12 amino acids. CDR1 is GTSNPN and CDR2 is SVGIG in the germline V gene (reference sequence). The V and J ends lost 2 bases and 5 bases respectively, with 10 bases between them. The CDR3 reads CAWSTPGDEQYF. CDR3 in DNA: TGTGCCTGGAGTACGCCAGGTGACGAGCAGTACTTC.

The chain uses TRBV11-3 and TRBJ2-2, with 8 bases lining up with TRBD2. The trim removed 0 bases at V and 7 bases at J, leaving 13 bases unmatched. CDR1 and CDR2 (germline): SGHNT, YENEEA. CDR3 length: 18 amino acids. The CDR3 protein is CASSLDRSGRAPGGELFF. CDR3 sequence (DNA): TGTGCCAGCAGCTTAGATCGGTCCGGGAGGGCCCCGGGCGGGGAGCTGTTTTTT.

The chain carries TRBV15 and TRBJ2-5, with 12 bases identical to TRBD2. V lost 5 bases to trimming and J lost 3 bases; unmatched junction nucleotides: 7. The CDR3 consists of 16 residues. Per the germline V gene, CDR1 is LNHNV and CDR2 is YYDKDF (reference sequence). CDR3 sequence reads: CATSLLAGGPKETQYF. The DNA of the CDR3 is TGTGCCACCAGCCTACTAGCGGGGGGCCCAAAAGAGACCCAGTACTTC.

V is TRBV7-8 and J is TRBJ1-1; the D gene is possibly TRBD1 (5 bases). Germline CDR1 SGHVS, CDR2 FQNEAQ. The CDR3 spans 16 residues. The V end lost 7 bases, the J end lost 1 base, and 19 bases lay between the germline ends. The CDR3 bases are TGTGCCAGCACCATAACGGGGGGGAGGGGGAACACTGAAGCTTTCTTT. The encoded protein is CASTITGGRGNTEAFF.

Concerning this clone itself: Other DNA sequences from this sample encode an identical CDR3 as well. J is TRBJ2-5 and V is TRBV20-1; 11 nucleotides align to TRBD2. The CDR3 has 15 residues. The V gene's germline CDR1 is DFQATT and CDR2 SNEGSKA (reference sequence). Trimming took 3 bases from V and 1 from J; bases not matched to a gene: 4. As DNA, the CDR3 is TGCAGTGCTAGTACCCTAGCGGGGGGCCAAGAGACCCAGTACTTC. Encoded protein: CSASTLAGGQETQYF.

The chain has TRBV5-1 and TRBJ1-2; TRBD1 aligns across 7 bases. Germline lookup yields CDR1 SGHRS and CDR2 YFSETQ. V shed 0 bases and J 6 bases; nucleotides not matched to a gene: 2. The CDR3 is 13 residues long. CDR3 nucleotide sequence: TGCGCCAGCAGCTTGGAACAGGGGAATGGCTACACCTTC. This gives the protein CASSLEQGNGYTF.

This chain uses TRBV13 with TRBJ2-1; no clear D. This CDR3 has 12 amino acids. The V end was cut by 2 bases, the J end by 5 bases, with 4 bases between. CDR1 and CDR2 from the germline V gene are PRHDT and FYEKMQ (reference sequence). Here the CDR3 reads CASSLRDNEQFF. The CDR3 nucleotides are TGTGCCAGCAGCTTACGGGACAATGAGCAGTTCTTC.

With regard to this clone: Different DNA sequences within this sample yield the same CDR3. The chain recombines TRBV29-1 with TRBJ2-7; possibly TRBD2 for D (5 bases). In germline, CDR1 is SQVTM, CDR2 ANQGSEA. The germline V and J ends were trimmed by 2 bases and 3 bases, with 8 bases remaining between them. The CDR3 sequence is 12 residues long. CDR3 sequence: CSVETRDYEQYF. CDR3 DNA: TGCAGCGTTGAAACCCGGGACTACGAGCAGTACTTC.

The chain is built from TRBV5-1 and TRBJ1-1, with D possibly TRBD1 on 5 matching bases. Germline values: CDR1 SGHRS, CDR2 YFSETQ. The CDR3 consists of 13 residues. The V end was cut by 3 bases, the J end by 2 bases, with 8 bases between. CDR3 DNA sequence: TGCGCCAGCAGCTGGCAGGGAAACACTGAAGCTTTCTTT. It yields the protein CASSWQGNTEAFF.

The rearrangement joins TRBV28 to TRBJ1-2; 9 bases match TRBD1. The CDR3 extends over 15 amino acids. Looked up from germline, CDR1 is MDHEN and CDR2 is SYDVKM. With V trimmed by 5 bases and J by 4 bases, 8 bases remained unmatched. CDR3 in amino acids: CASSPPGTGFYGYTF. For the CDR3, the DNA is TGTGCCAGCAGTCCGCCCGGGACAGGGTTCTATGGCTACACCTTC.

The chain links TRBV3-1 (or the pseudogene TRBV3-2) to TRBJ1-6; 7 positions agree with TRBD1. This CDR3 is 14 amino acids long. Trimming at V came to 4 bases and at J to 9 bases, leaving 6 bases not matched to a gene. CDR1 LGHDT and CDR2 YNNKEL come from the germline V gene (reference sequence). The CDR3 reads CASSLTGVVSPLHF. CDR3 bases: TGTGCCAGCAGCCTTACAGGGGTGGTTTCACCCCTCCACTTT.

As to this clone: A read error may account for a junction end that differs from germline. For the CDR3, the DNA is TGTGCCAGCAGATTGGGGACAGGGGGCTTCGTCGGGGAGCTGTTTTTT. This encodes CASRLGTGGFVGELFF. The V call is TRBV5-6, the J call TRBJ2-2; 12 bases agree with TRBD1. Per germline, CDR1 SGHDT and CDR2 YYEEEE. The CDR3 length is 16 residues.

The rearrangement uses TRBV2 and TRBJ1-2, with D hard to call. CDR3 size: 15 residues. CDR1 SNHLY and CDR2 FYNNEI come from the germline V gene. Trimming pared 3 bases from V and 0 bases from J, leaving 11 bases between. The CDR3 DNA follows: TGTGCCAGCAGTGATAATGCAGACTCTAACTATGGCTACACCTTC. As protein: CASSDNADSNYGYTF.

In its sample, this clone was seen once. The CDR3 protein is CASSTGSWSPLHF. The CDR3 region has the DNA TGTGCCAGCAGCACGGGGAGTTGGTCACCCCTCCACTTT. J is TRBJ1-6 and V is TRBV25-1; D remains ambiguous. Germline V gene data show CDR1 as MGHDK and CDR2 as SYGVNS. The V gene lost 6 bases and the J gene lost 10 bases, with 13 bases spanning the gap. This CDR3 contains 13 residues.